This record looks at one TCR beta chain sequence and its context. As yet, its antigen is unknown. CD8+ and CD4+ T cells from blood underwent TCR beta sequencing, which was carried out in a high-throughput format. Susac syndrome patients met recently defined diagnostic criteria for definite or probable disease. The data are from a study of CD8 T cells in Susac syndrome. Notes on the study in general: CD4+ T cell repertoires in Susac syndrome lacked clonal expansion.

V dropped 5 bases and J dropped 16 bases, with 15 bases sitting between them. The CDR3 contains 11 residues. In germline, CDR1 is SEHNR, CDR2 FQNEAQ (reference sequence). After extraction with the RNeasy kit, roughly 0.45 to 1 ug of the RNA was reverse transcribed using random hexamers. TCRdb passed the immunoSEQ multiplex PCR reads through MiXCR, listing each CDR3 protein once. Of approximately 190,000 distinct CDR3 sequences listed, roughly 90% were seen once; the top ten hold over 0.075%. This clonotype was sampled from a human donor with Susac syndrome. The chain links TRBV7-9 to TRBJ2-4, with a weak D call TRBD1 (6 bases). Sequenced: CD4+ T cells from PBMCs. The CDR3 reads CASSEGGIIYF. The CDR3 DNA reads TGTGCCAGCAGCGAAGGGGGAATTATATACTTC.